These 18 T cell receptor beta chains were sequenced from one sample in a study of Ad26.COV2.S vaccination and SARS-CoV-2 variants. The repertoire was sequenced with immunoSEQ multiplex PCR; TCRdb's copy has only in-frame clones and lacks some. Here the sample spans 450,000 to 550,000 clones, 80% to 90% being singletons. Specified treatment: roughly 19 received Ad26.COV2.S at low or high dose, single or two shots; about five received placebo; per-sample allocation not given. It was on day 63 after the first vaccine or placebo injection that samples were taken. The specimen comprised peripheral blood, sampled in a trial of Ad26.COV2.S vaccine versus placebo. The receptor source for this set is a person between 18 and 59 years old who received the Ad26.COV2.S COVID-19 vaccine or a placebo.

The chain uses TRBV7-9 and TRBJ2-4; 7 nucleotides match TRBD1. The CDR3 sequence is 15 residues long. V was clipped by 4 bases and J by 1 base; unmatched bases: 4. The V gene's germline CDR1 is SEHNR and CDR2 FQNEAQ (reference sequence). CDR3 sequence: CASSSEQGAKNIQYF. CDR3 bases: TGTGCCAGCAGCTCAGAACAGGGGGCCAAAAACATTCAGTACTTC.

CDR3 DNA: TGTGCCAGCAGTTTAAATAAGGGTTGGACTAACTATGGCTACACCTTC. This translates into CASSLNKGWTNYGYTF. The chain has TRBV28 and TRBJ1-2; the D is unclear. Germline-derived CDR1 and CDR2 are MDHEN and SYDVKM. Trimming stripped 2 bases from V and 0 bases from J, with 13 bases between. This CDR3 has 16 residues.

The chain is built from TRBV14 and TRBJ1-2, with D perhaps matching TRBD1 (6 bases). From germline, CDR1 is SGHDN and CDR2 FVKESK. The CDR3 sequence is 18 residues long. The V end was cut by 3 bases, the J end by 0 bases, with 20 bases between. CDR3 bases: TGTGCCAGCAGCCACCCGGGGACATCTCGAGGAGCTAACTATGGCTACACCTTC. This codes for CASSHPGTSRGANYGYTF.

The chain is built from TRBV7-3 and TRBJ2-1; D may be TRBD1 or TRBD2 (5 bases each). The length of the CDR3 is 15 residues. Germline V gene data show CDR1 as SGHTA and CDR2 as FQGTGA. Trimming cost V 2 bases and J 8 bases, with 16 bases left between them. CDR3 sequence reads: CASSLRTGPGDEQFF. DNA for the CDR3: TGTGCCAGCAGCTTACGAACGGGGCCGGGCGATGAGCAGTTCTTC.

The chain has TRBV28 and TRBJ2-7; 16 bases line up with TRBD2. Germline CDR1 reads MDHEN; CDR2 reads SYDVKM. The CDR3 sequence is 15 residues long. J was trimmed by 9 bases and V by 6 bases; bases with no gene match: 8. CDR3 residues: CASSGGLAGGPMQYF. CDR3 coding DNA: TGTGCCAGCAGCGGGGGACTAGCGGGAGGGCCTATGCAGTACTTC.

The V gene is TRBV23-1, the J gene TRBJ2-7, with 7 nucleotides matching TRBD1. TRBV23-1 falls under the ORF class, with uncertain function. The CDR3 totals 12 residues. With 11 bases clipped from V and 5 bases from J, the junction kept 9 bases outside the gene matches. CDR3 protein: CAGTGQENEQYF. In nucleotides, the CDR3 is TGCGCCGGTACCGGACAGGAGAACGAGCAGTACTTC.

The CDR3 DNA is TGTGCCAGCAGTTACTCTCCGGGAGGCGAAAAACTGTTTTTT. Encoded protein: CASSYSPGGEKLFF. The rearrangement uses TRBV6-5 and TRBJ1-4; D ambiguous. With 0 bases removed from V and 8 bases from J, the gap between germline ends came to 10 bases. Germline V lookup: CDR1 MNHEY, CDR2 SVGAGI. This CDR3 is 14 amino acids long.

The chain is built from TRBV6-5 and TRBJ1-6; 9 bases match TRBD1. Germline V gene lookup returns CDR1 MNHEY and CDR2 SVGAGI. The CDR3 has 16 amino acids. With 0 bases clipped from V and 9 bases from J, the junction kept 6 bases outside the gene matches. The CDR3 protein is CASSYSRDRAVSPLHF. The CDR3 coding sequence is TGTGCCAGCAGTTACTCTCGGGACAGGGCTGTTTCACCCCTCCACTTT.

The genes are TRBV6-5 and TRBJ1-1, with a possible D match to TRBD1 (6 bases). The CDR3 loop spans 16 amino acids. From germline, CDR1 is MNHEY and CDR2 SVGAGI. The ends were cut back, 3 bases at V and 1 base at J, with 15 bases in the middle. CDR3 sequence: CASSYGTRGANTEAFF. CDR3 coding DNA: TGTGCCAGCAGTTATGGGACCCGGGGGGCGAACACTGAAGCTTTCTTT.

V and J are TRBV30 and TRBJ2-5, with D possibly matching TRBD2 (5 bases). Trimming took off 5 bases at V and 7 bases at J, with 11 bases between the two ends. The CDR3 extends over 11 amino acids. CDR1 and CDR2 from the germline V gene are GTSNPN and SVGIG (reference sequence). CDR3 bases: TGTGCCTGGGAGCGGCTGGGGACCCAGTACTTC. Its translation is CAWERLGTQYF.

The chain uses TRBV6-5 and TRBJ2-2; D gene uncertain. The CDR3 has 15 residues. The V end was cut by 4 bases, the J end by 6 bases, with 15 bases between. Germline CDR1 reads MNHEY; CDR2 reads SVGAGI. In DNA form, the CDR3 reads TGTGCCAGCAGTTCGGAAATAGGGTCCCCCGGGGAGCTGTTTTTT. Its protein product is CASSSEIGSPGELFF.

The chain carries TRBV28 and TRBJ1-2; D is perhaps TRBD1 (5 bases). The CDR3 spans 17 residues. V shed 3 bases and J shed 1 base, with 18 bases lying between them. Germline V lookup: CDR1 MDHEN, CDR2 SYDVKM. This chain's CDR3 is CASSLSRWGELNYGYTF. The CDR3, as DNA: TGTGCCAGCAGTTTGTCCCGGTGGGGGGAGCTTAACTATGGCTACACCTTC.

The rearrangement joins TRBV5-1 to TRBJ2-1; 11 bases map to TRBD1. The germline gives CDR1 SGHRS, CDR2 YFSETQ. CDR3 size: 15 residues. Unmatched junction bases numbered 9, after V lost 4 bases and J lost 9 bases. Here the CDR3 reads CASSPRTGGLTEQFF. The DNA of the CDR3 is TGCGCCAGCAGCCCCAGGACAGGGGGCTTAACTGAGCAGTTCTTC.

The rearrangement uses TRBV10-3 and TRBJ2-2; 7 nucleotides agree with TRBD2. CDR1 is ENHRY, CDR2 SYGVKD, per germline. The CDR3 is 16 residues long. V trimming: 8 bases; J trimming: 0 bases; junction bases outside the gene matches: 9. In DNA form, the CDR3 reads TGTGCCATCGAGGCCGGGGGGAGCGCGAACACCGGGGAGCTGTTTTTT. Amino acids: CAIEAGGSANTGELFF.

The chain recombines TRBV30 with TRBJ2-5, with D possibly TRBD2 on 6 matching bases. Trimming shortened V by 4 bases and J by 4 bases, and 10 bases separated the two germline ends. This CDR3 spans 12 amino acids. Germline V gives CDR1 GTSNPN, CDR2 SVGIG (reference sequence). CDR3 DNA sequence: TGTGCCTGGATGGGGGGAGGAGAGACCCAGTACTTC. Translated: CAWMGGGETQYF.

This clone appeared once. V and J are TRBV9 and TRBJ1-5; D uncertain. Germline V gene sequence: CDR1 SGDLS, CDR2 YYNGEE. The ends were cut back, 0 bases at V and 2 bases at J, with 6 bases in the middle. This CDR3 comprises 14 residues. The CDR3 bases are TGTGCCAGCAGCGTAGACGCCGGCAATCAGCCCCAGCATTTT. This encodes CASSVDAGNQPQHF.

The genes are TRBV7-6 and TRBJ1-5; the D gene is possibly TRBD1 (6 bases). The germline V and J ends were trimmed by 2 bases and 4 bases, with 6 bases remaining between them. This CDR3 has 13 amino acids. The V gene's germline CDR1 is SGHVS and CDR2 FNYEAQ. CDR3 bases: TGTGCCAGCAGCTTAAGGGGGAATCAGCCCCAGCATTTT. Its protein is CASSLRGNQPQHF.

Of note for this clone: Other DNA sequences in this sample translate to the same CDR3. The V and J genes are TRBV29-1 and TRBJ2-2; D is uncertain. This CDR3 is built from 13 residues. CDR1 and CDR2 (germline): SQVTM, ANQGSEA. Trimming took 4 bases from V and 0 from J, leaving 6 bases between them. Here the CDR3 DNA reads TGCAGCGTTGGGCAGACGAACACCGGGGAGCTGTTTTTT. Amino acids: CSVGQTNTGELFF.